This TCR beta chain was documented in a study of follicular helper T cells after annual influenza vaccination. Background on the study: Some donors were sampled over the 2013-2014, 2014-2015 and 2015-2016 vaccinations.

Time point specified: 2014-2015 season, 7 days after vaccination. Assay: immunoSEQ multiplex PCR; the TCRdb copy retains only in-frame clones and omits some. The data show more than 9,000 clones, roughly four fifths seen once. V lost 2 bases and J 5 bases, leaving 15 bases between the germline ends. Looked up from germline, CDR1 is MNHEY and CDR2 is SVGAGI. This CDR3 comprises 15 residues. The sequence derives from an adult who received the influenza vaccine. The J gene is TRBJ1-1, the V gene TRBV6-5; D not certain. Source: CXCR5- memory CD4+ T cells sorted from blood, taken 7 days after influenza vaccination. For the CDR3, the DNA is TGTGCCAGCAGTTACCGCGCGGGGATTTGGACTGAAGCTTTCTTT. Translation: CASSYRAGIWTEAFF.